This T cell receptor beta chain was captured by sequencing in a study of response to subunit inactivated influenza vaccine. The CDR3 is 14 residues long. Germline CDR1 is DFQATT and CDR2 is SNEGSKA (reference sequence). V lost 4 bases to trimming and J lost 6 bases; unmatched junction nucleotides: 5. TCRdb analysed the RT-PCR reads with MiXCR anew, one entry per CDR3 protein. Here the sample spans some 550,000 distinct CDR3 sequences, around 25% being singletons. This sample was shared with a second study, whose subject was T cells expressing NK-cell markers. In that study: The authors made TCR beta cDNA libraries by 5'RACE template switching. This switching added a universal primer site and UMIs.

Material: CD4+ T cells sorted from PBMCs, obtained about 13 days after vaccination. The V and J genes are TRBV20-1 and TRBJ1-5; 11 bases map to TRBD1. The source is a man aged 50 to 60 who received an inactivated influenza vaccine. The CDR3 region is CSATRTGGPQPQHF. DNA for the CDR3: TGCAGTGCTACTAGGACAGGGGGCCCTCAGCCCCAGCATTTT.